The present entry profiles one TCR beta chain with its context. Antigen specificity is unknown. This entry comes from a study of Tregs in tolerant kidney transplant recipients. CDR3 length equals 14 residues. The V gene's germline CDR1 is LNHDA and CDR2 SQIVND (reference sequence). Trimming stripped 0 bases from V and 7 bases from J, with 12 bases between. Broader study findings: Expanding Tregs on activated donor B cells appeared to best identify donor-specific TCRbeta clones. Validation in larger populations is needed because few patients were studied.

Thawed PBMCs were FACS-sorted into unstimulated CD4+CD25+CD127- regulatory T cells, CD4+CD25- non-regulatory cells, CD4 and CD8 cells. The repertoire was sequenced with immunoSEQ multiplex PCR; TCRdb's copy has only in-frame clones and lacks some. The sample lists tens of thousands of clones, roughly 84% occurring once. Specimen: CD4+ T cells from blood. This chain links TRBV19 with TRBJ1-1, with D perhaps TRBD1 (5 bases). This sequence was found in a human donor in good health. CDR3 sequence reads: CASSIDRTSGEAFF. As DNA, the CDR3 is TGTGCCAGTAGTATAGATAGGACATCCGGTGAAGCTTTCTTT.